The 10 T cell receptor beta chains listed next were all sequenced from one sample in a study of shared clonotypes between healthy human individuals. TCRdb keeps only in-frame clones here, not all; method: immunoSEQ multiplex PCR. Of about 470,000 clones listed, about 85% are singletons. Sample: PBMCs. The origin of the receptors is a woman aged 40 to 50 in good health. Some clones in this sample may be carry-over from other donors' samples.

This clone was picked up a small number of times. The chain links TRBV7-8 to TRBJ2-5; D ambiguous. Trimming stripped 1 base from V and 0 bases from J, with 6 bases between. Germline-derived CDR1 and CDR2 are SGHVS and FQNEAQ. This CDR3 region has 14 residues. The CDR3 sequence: CASSLGTNQETQYF. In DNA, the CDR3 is TGTGCCAGCAGCTTAGGAACTAACCAAGAGACCCAGTACTTC.

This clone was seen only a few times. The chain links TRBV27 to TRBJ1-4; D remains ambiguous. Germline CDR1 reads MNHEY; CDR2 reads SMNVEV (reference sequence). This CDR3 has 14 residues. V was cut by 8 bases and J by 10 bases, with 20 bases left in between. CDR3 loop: CASAIGTDWGKLFF. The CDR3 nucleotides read TGTGCCAGCGCGATCGGTACGGATTGGGGAAAACTGTTTTTT.

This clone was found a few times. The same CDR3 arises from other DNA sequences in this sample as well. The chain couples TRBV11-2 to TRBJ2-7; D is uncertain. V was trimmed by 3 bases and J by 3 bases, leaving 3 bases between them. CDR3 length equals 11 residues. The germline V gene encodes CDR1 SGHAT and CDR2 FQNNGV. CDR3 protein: CASSLNYEQYF. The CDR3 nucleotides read TGTGCCAGCAGCTTGAACTACGAGCAGTACTTC.

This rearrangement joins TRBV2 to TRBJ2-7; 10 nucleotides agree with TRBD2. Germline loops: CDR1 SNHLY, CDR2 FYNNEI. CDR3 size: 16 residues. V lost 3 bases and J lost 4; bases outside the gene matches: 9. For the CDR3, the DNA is TGTGCCAGCAGTGAGGGGAGGACTAGCGGAGCTTACGAGCAGTACTTC. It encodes CASSEGRTSGAYEQYF.

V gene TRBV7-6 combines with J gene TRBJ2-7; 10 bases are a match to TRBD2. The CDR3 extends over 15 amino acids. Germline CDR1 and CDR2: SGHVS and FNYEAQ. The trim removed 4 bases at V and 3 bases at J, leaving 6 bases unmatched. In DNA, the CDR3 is TGTGCCAGCAGCTCAAGGCGACTAGCGGGCTACGAGCAGTACTTC. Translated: CASSSRRLAGYEQYF.

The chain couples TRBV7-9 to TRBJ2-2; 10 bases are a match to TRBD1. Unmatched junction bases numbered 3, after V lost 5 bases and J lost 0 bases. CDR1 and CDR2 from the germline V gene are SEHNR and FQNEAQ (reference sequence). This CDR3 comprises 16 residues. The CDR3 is CASSAGTGANTGELFF. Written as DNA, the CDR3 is TGTGCCAGCAGCGCCGGGACAGGGGCGAACACCGGGGAGCTGTTTTTT. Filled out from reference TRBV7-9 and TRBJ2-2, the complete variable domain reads DTGVSQNPRHKITKRGQNVTFRCDPISEHNRLYWYRQTLGQGPEFLTYFQNEAQLEKSRLLSDRFSAERPKGSFSTLEIQRTEQGDSAMYLCASSAGTGANTGELFFGEGSRLTVL.

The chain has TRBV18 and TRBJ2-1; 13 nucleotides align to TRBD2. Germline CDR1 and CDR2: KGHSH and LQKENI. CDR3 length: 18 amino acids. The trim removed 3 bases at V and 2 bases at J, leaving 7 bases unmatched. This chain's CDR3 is CASSPVGTSGNTYNEQFF. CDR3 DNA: TGTGCCAGCTCACCGGTAGGGACTAGCGGGAACACCTACAATGAGCAGTTCTTC.

The CDR3 coding sequence is TGCGCCAGCAGGGATTTCGGGAGAAAGAGCTCCTACGAGCAGTACTTC. The encoded protein is CASRDFGRKSSYEQYF. The gene calls are TRBV10-2 and TRBJ2-5, with a tentative D call TRBD2 (6 bases). The J call could be wrong; TRBJ2-7 is a better fit for the DNA end. The length of the CDR3 is 16 residues. Germline loops: CDR1 WSHSY, CDR2 SAAADI.

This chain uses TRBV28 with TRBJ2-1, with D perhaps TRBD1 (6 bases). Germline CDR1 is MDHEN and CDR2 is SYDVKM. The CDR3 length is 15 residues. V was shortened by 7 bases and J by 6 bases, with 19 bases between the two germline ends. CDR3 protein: CASTFNVGASNEQFF. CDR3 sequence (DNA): TGTGCCAGCACCTTTAACGTGGGGGCCTCCAATGAGCAGTTCTTC.

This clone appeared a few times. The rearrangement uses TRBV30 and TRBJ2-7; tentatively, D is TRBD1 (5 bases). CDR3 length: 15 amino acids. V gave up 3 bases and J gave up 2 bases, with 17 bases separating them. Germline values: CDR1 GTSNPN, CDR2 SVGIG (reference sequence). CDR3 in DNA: TGTGCCTGGAGCCGCCTCAGGGTAGGACCCTACGAGCAGTACTTC. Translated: CAWSRLRVGPYEQYF. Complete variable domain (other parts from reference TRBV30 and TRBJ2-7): SQTIHQWPATLVQPVGSPLSLECTVEGTSNPNLYWYRQAAGRGLQLLFYSVGIGQISSEVPQNLSASRPQDRQFILSSKKLLLSDSGFYLCAWSRLRVGPYEQYFGPGTRLTVT.